This entry lists 9 T cell receptor beta chains sequenced from one sample in a study of T cell repertoires in cytomegalovirus infection. MiXCR, run by TCRdb on the reads, gives a single entry per CDR3 protein. Counted here are 300,000 to 400,000 distinct CDR3 sequences, 9.5% occurring once; the ten biggest clones make up 3.5% to 4.5%. The specimen was PBMCs. All receptors derive from a human donor in good health (CMV status not recorded). Some clones in this sample may be carry-over from other donors' samples.

The gene calls are TRBV20-1 and TRBJ2-7, with 7 bases aligning to TRBD2. The CDR3 covers 12 residues. The V gene's germline CDR1 is DFQATT and CDR2 SNEGSKA (reference sequence). V trimming: 3 bases; J trimming: 5 bases; junction bases outside the gene matches: 4. The CDR3 DNA reads TGCAGTGCTAGCGTGGGAGGGAACGAGCAGTACTTC. Amino acid sequence: CSASVGGNEQYF.

This clonotype was counted ten times or more. The junction departs from germline at one end; a sequencing error may be responsible. The chain uses TRBV7-2 and TRBJ1-6; 10 nucleotides align to TRBD1. In germline, CDR1 is SGHTA, CDR2 FQGNSA. This CDR3 has 12 amino acids. The chain's CDR3 is CASSERQGAHSF. The CDR3 bases are TGTGCCAGCAGCGAGCGACAGGGGGCGCATAGCTTT.

This clonotype has just a few counts. The genes are TRBV20-1 and TRBJ1-6, with no clear D. V was pared by 6 bases and J by 4 bases, with 16 bases between. The CDR3 is 15 residues long. Germline lookup yields CDR1 DFQATT and CDR2 SNEGSKA (reference sequence). CDR3 protein: CSAWRELGYNSPLHF. DNA of the CDR3: TGCAGTGCCTGGCGAGAGCTGGGGTATAATTCACCCCTCCACTTT.

This clonotype was observed at least ten times. The rearrangement joins TRBV7-2 to TRBJ2-1, with a tentative D call TRBD2 (6 bases). The CDR3 is made up of 15 amino acids. The V end lost 5 bases, the J end lost 4 bases, and 15 bases lay between the germline ends. CDR1 is SGHTA and CDR2 is FQGNSA in the germline V gene. CDR3 region: CASSPGRTYYNEQFF. Written as DNA, the CDR3 is TGTGCCAGCAGCCCGGGGAGGACCTATTACAATGAGCAGTTCTTC.

Ten or more counts support this clonotype. The chain has TRBV7-2 and TRBJ1-4, with D possibly being TRBD1 (5 bases). CDR1 SGHTA and CDR2 FQGNSA come from the germline V gene. The V end lost 5 bases, the J end lost 3 bases, and 13 bases lay between the germline ends. There are 15 residues in the CDR3. The CDR3 reads CASSQRGLANEKLFF. CDR3 nucleotide sequence: TGTGCCAGCAGCCAGCGGGGCCTAGCTAATGAAAAACTGTTTTTT.

This chain connects TRBV7-9 to TRBJ2-5, with D unresolved. Trimming removed 5 bases at V and 4 bases at J, with 17 bases between. CDR3 length: 15 amino acids. Germline lookup yields CDR1 SEHNR and CDR2 FQNEAQ (reference sequence). The CDR3 loop is CASSSPRLGRETQYF. Here the CDR3 DNA reads TGTGCCAGCAGCAGCCCACGGCTAGGAAGAGAGACCCAGTACTTC.

This clonotype was seen at least ten times. V gene TRBV7-2 combines with J gene TRBJ1-2; 10 bases align to TRBD1. The germline V gene encodes CDR1 SGHTA and CDR2 FQGNSA. The V gene end was trimmed by 5 bases and the J gene end by 4 bases; junction bases not matched to a gene: 10. The CDR3 spans 16 residues. The CDR3 coding sequence is TGTGCCAGCAGCGCCCAGGGACAGGGGATAGGCTATGGCTACACCTTC. It yields the protein CASSAQGQGIGYGYTF.

The CDR3 is CASSEEETDTQYF. The CDR3 DNA reads as TGTGCCAGCAGTGAAGAGGAGACAGATACGCAGTATTTT. V gene TRBV2 combines with J gene TRBJ2-3; D uncertain. Germline-derived CDR1 and CDR2 are SNHLY and FYNNEI. Trimming removed 1 base at V and 3 bases at J, with 5 bases between. The CDR3 covers 13 residues.

The CDR3 sequence is CASSLNLGGAFYNEQFF. As DNA, the CDR3 is TGTGCCAGCAGCTTAAATCTGGGGGGAGCCTTCTACAATGAGCAGTTCTTC. The V gene is TRBV7-6, the J gene TRBJ2-1; maybe TRBD2 (6 bases). This CDR3 has 17 residues. Germline V gene lookup returns CDR1 SGHVS and CDR2 FNYEAQ. Trimming removed 2 bases at V and 3 bases at J, with 17 bases between.